This TCR beta chain was sequenced in a study of T cell changes during pregnancy in multiple sclerosis. Generated by immunoSEQ multiplex PCR, the TCRdb table keeps only in-frame clones and is missing some. There are around 30,000 clones in the sample; 93% occur only once, and around 0.43% lies in the top ten. The CDR3 sequence is 14 residues long. Trimming pared 4 bases from V and 6 bases from J, leaving 10 bases between. Germline V lookup: CDR1 SEHNR, CDR2 FQNEAQ (reference sequence). This clonotype was sampled from a female donor with multiple sclerosis, enrolled in a pregnancy study. V is TRBV7-9 and J is TRBJ1-6; maybe TRBD1 (6 bases). This material consisted of CD4+ T cells from peripheral blood mononuclear cells, taken after pregnancy. CDR3 DNA sequence: TGTGCCAGCAGCTCTCGGACAGTTAATTCACCCCTCCACTTT. It is translated as CASSSRTVNSPLHF.